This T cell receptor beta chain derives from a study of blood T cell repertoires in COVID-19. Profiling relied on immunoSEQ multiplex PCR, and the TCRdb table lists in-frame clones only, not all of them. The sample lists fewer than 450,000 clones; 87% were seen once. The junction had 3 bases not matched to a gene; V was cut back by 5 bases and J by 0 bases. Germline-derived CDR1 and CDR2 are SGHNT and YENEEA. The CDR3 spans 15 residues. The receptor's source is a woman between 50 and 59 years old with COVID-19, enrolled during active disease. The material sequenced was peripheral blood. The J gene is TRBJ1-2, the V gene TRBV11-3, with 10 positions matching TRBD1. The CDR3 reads CASSLDRGSNYGYTF. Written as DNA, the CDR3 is TGTGCCAGCAGCCTGGACAGGGGGTCTAACTATGGCTACACCTTC. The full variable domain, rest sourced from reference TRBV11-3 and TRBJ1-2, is EAGVVQSPRYKIIEKKQPVAFWCNPISGHNTLYWYLQNLGQGPELLIRYENEEAVDDSQLPKDRFSAERLKGVDSTLKIQPAELGDSAVYLCASSLDRGSNYGYTFGSGTRLTVV.